The present T cell receptor (beta chain) was sequenced within a study of chronic HIV infection and antiretroviral therapy. This clonotype has only a few counts. MiXCR, applied by TCRdb to the 5' RACE reads, yields one record per CDR3 protein. The profile shows over 40,000 distinct CDR3 sequences, approximately 19% of them singletons. The CDR3 spans 13 residues. The ends were cut back, 2 bases at V and 4 bases at J, with 6 bases in the middle. Germline V gene lookup returns CDR1 MNHEY and CDR2 SVGAGI. The sequence was collected from an adult who had HIV and had not received antiretroviral therapy, or was an uninfected healthy control (not recorded which). Sample: peripheral blood. The chain employs TRBV6-5 and TRBJ1-5; D unclear. The CDR3 DNA reads TGTGCCAGCAGTTACGGAGGGAATCAGCCCCAGCATTTT. It encodes CASSYGGNQPQHF.